This T cell receptor (beta chain) was identified in a study of blood T cell repertoires in COVID-19. In germline, CDR1 is LGHDT, CDR2 YNNKEL (reference sequence). Trimming removed 1 base from V and 1 base from J, with 8 bases in between. CDR3 length: 14 residues. This clone was counted between two and nine times. The data were produced by immunoSEQ multiplex PCR, yet TCRdb's version contains in-frame clones alone and is incomplete. The sample shows some 310,000 clones, around 87% of them seen only once. The rearrangement links TRBV3-1 (or the pseudogene TRBV3-2) to TRBJ2-7, with D tentatively TRBD1 (5 bases). This clonotype was obtained from a man aged 45-65 years with active or convalescent COVID-19. Sequencing was carried out using peripheral blood. This CDR3 is CASSQGQSSYEQYF. In nucleotides, the CDR3 is TGTGCCAGCAGCCAAGGACAGTCATCCTACGAGCAGTACTTC.